Given below is one TCR beta chain in context. Antigen: not known. Quantitative barcoded 5'-RACE was used to prepare TCR beta libraries. In TCRdb, the 5' RACE reads were re-called with MiXCR into one record per CDR3 protein. Of some 95,000 distinct CDR3 sequences in the sample, just under 9% were seen once. V lost 0 bases, J lost 6 bases, and 13 bases lay in between. This CDR3 is 14 amino acids long. Germline CDR1 and CDR2: SGHRS and YFSETQ. The data belong to a study of CD8 T cells in ankylosing spondylitis. Findings of the study overall: Disease-linked clones bore a CD8+ phenotype and were relatively rare in peripheral blood. Some of the motif variants had earlier been found in reactive arthritis patients' fluid and blood. Matched ankylosing spondylitis synovial fluid reportedly contained a significantly enriched population of disease-linked clones.

Sequencing input: blood, either unsorted or a sorted T cell fraction (not recorded which). The TCR originated in a male donor with ankylosing spondylitis or in good health (not recorded which). This chain links TRBV5-1 with TRBJ2-7, with D possibly matching TRBD2 (6 bases). CDR3 bases: TGCGCCAGCAGCTTGGGACTAGTATCAGGCGAGCAGTACTTC. Protein product: CASSLGLVSGEQYF.